This T cell receptor beta chain was captured in a study of blood T cells in healthy people across ages. General study results and limits: Any conclusive comparison of naive versus antigen-experienced cells was prevented by using unsorted PBMCs.

With a J-beta primer mix and a sample-barcoded 5' primer, a second PCR ran about 6 to 11 cycles. In TCRdb, the 5' RACE reads were re-called with MiXCR into one record per CDR3 protein. The sample consists of 800,000 to 1,300,000 distinct CDR3 sequences, approximately 25% of them appearing once. The V and J ends lost 3 bases and 2 bases respectively, with 17 bases between them. In germline, CDR1 is DFQATT, CDR2 SNEGSKA (reference sequence). The CDR3 has 15 residues. In the case of this clonotype: Its antigen is unidentified.

This same sample was also taken into another study, of T cells of mothers and their children. In that study: The study recruited a few healthy Caucasian mothers and their six children as donors. Sample barcodes plus 2-4 random nucleotides came from the M1S primer. Related mother-child pairs showed slightly, non-significantly higher overlap than unrelated pairs.

V usage is TRBV20-1 and J usage is TRBJ2-7; the D gene is possibly TRBD1 (6 bases). This receptor was obtained from a girl aged 2-10 years in good health. The sequenced sample consisted of blood. CDR3 nucleotides: TGCAGTGCTAGGCCCTTCAACCGGGACACCTACGAGCAGTACTTC. Translated, it gives CSARPFNRDTYEQYF.